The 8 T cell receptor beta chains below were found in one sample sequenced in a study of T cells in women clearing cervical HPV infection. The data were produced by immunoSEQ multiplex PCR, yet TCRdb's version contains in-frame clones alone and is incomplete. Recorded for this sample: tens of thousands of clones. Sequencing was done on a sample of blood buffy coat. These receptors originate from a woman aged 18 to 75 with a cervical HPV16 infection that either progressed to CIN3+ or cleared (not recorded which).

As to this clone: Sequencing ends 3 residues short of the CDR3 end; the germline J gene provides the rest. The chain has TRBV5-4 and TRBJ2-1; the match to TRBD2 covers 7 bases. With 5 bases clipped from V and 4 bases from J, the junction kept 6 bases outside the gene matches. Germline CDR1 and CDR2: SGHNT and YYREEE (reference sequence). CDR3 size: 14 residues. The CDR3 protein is CASRRAGEYNEQFF. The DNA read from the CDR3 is TGTGCCAGCAGGAGGGCGGGGGAATACAATGAG. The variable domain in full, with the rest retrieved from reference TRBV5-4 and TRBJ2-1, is ETGVTQSPTHLIKTRGQQVTLRCSSQSGHNTVSWYQQALGQGPQFIFQYYREEENGRGNFPPRFSGLQFPNYSSELNVNALELDDSALYLCASRRAGEYNEQFFGPGTRLTVL.

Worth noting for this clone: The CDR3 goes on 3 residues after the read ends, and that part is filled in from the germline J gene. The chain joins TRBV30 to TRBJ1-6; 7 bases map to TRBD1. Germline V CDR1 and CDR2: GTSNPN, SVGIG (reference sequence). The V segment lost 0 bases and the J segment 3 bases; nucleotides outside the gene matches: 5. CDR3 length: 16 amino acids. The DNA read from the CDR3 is TGTGCCTGGAGTGTACCAGGGGGGTTCTATAATTCACCC. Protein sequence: CAWSVPGGFYNSP. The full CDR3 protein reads CAWSVPGGFYNSPLHF.

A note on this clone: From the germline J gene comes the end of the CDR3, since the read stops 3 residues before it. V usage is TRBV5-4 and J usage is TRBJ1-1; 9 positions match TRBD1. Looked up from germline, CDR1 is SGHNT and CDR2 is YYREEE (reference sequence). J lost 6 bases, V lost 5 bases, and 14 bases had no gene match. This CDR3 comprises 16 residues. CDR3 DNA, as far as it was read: TGTGCCAGCAGTCCTCCGGGACAGGGCGTTCGTCCTGAA. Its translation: CASSPPGQGVRPE. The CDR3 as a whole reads CASSPPGQGVRPEAFF. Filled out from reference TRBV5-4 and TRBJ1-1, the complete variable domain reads ETGVTQSPTHLIKTRGQQVTLRCSSQSGHNTVSWYQQALGQGPQFIFQYYREEENGRGNFPPRFSGLQFPNYSSELNVNALELDDSALYLCASSPPGQGVRPEAFFGQGTRLTVV.

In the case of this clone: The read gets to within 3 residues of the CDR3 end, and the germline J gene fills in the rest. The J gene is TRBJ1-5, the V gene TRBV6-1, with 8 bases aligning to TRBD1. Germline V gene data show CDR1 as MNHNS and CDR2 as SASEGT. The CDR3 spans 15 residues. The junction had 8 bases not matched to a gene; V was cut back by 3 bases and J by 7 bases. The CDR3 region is CASSDRQGRYQPQHF. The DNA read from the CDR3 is TGTGCCAGCAGTGATCGACAGGGGAGGTACCAGCCC.

CDR3 loop: CSARVSLAGNTGELFF. The part of the CDR3 DNA that was read is TGCAGTGCTAGAGTAAGCCTAGCGGGAAACACCGGGGAG. V gene TRBV20-1 combines with J gene TRBJ2-2; 9 bases align to TRBD2. The CDR3 goes on 3 residues after the read ends, and that part is filled in from the germline J gene. Per the germline V gene, CDR1 is DFQATT and CDR2 is SNEGSKA (reference sequence). V dropped 1 base and J dropped 2; count of bases not matched to a gene: 5. The CDR3 consists of 16 residues.

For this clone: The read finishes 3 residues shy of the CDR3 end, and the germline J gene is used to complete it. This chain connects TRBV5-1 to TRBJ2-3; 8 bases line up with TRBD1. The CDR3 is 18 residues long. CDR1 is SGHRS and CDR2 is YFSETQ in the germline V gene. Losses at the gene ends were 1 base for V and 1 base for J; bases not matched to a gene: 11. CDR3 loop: CASSLYSPGQGRTDTQYF. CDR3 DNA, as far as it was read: TGCGCCAGCAGCTTGTATTCTCCAGGACAGGGACGCACAGATACG.

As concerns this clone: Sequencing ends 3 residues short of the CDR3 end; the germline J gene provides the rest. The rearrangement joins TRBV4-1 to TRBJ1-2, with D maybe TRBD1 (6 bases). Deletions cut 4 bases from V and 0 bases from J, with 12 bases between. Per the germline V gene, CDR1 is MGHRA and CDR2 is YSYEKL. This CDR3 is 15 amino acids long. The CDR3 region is CASSRQEGANYGYTF. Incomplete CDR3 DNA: TGCGCCAGCAGCCGACAGGAGGGGGCTAACTATGGC.

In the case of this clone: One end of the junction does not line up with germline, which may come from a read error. CDR3 DNA, as far as it was read: TGTGCCAGCAGCTCGGGACAGGGTCAAGTGACC. Translated: CASSSGQGQVT. The whole CDR3 sequence reads CASSSGQGQVTQYF. The chain uses TRBV7-6 and TRBJ2-5; the match to TRBD1 covers 9 bases. The missing CDR3 end, 3 residues past where the read stops, is filled in from the germline J gene. Germline V gene sequence: CDR1 SGHVS, CDR2 FNYEAQ. This CDR3 region has 14 residues.